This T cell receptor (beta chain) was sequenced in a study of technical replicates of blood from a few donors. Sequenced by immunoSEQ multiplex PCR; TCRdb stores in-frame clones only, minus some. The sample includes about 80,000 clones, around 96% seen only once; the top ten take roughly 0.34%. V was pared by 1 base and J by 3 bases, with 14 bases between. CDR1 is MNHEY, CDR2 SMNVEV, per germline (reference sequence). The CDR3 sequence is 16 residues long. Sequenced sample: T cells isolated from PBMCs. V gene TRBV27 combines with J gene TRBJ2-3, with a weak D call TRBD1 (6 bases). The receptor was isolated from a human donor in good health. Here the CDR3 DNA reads TGTGCCAGCAGTTTATTAGGCAGGGGCACGACAGATACGCAGTATTTT. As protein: CASSLLGRGTTDTQYF.